The 28 T cell receptor beta chains presented below share a single source sample, sequenced in a study of shared clonotypes between healthy human individuals. Data came from immunoSEQ multiplex PCR; TCRdb stores just in-frame clones and leaves some out. The table shows millions of clones, with more than 85% occurring only once. CD45RO-negative, CCR7-positively selected cells formed the naive CD8 fraction, excluding terminally differentiated effector memory CD45RA+ cells. The sequencing input was naive CD8+ T cells from PBMCs. The receptors come from a man younger than 30 in good health. Some clones in this sample may be carry-over from other donors' samples.

The V gene is TRBV7-9, the J gene TRBJ2-1; D remains unclear. V shed 5 bases and J shed 0 bases, with 11 bases lying between them. The CDR3 is made up of 15 amino acids. The germline V gene encodes CDR1 SEHNR and CDR2 FQNEAQ (reference sequence). The CDR3 is CASSLSPYSYNEQFF. The CDR3 DNA sequence: TGTGCCAGCAGCCTTTCCCCATACTCCTACAATGAGCAGTTCTTC. The full variable domain, rest sourced from reference TRBV7-9 and TRBJ2-1, is DTGVSQNPRHKITKRGQNVTFRCDPISEHNRLYWYRQTLGQGPEFLTYFQNEAQLEKSRLLSDRFSAERPKGSFSTLEIQRTEQGDSAMYLCASSLSPYSYNEQFFGPGTRLTVL.

This clone has a single count. The DNA for the CDR3 is TGTGCCAGCAGCCAGCTCGGGACTAGCGGGAACCGCGAGCAGTACTTC. Translated, it gives CASSQLGTSGNREQYF. This chain links TRBV14 with TRBJ2-7; 13 positions match TRBD2. The ends lost 3 bases at V and 6 bases at J; junction bases unmatched: 8. Germline CDR1 SGHDN, CDR2 FVKESK. This CDR3 has 16 residues.

This chain links TRBV4-1 with TRBJ2-3; the D gene is possibly TRBD2 (7 bases). This CDR3 has 17 amino acids. Germline V gene data show CDR1 as MGHRA and CDR2 as YSYEKL. V shed 0 bases and J shed 2 bases, with 15 bases lying between them. As DNA, the CDR3 is TGCGCCAGCAGCCAAGATAACCCCGGGGGGCCCACAGATACGCAGTATTTT. Protein product: CASSQDNPGGPTDTQYF.

This sequence joins TRBV5-1 and TRBJ2-3; 9 bases map to TRBD2. V lost 3 bases to trimming and J lost 3 bases; unmatched junction nucleotides: 8. The CDR3 length is 16 residues. Per germline, CDR1 SGHRS and CDR2 YFSETQ. Here the CDR3 DNA reads TGCGCCAGCAGCTCCAGGACTAGCGCCCGGACAGATACGCAGTATTTT. Its translation: CASSSRTSARTDTQYF.

This chain joins TRBV28 and TRBJ2-5; 7 positions agree with TRBD1. Germline V CDR1 and CDR2: MDHEN, SYDVKM. The CDR3 covers 14 residues. J lost 1 base, V lost 6 bases, and 5 bases had no gene match. The DNA of the CDR3 is TGTGCCAGCAGACGTACAGGGGTCCAAGAGACCCAGTACTTC. This translates into CASRRTGVQETQYF.

Remarks on this clone: This sample also contains other DNA sequences that code for the same CDR3. The CDR3 reads CASSWGLGEQYF. The CDR3 DNA reads TGTGCCAGCAGTTGGGGACTAGGCGAGCAGTACTTC. This chain joins TRBV27 and TRBJ2-7; 8 bases align to TRBD2. Unmatched junction bases numbered 2, after V lost 4 bases and J lost 6 bases. Germline lookup yields CDR1 MNHEY and CDR2 SMNVEV (reference sequence). The CDR3 contains 12 residues.

The chain recombines TRBV10-3 with TRBJ1-1, with D possibly TRBD1 on 6 matching bases. V was clipped by 6 bases and J by 6 bases, with 23 bases between them. Germline V gene lookup returns CDR1 ENHRY and CDR2 SYGVKD. The CDR3 has 16 amino acids. The CDR3 DNA follows: TGTGCCATCAGAGGGGGGCCTGCCCCTGGTGAAGCTGAAGCTTTCTTT. Translating gives CAIRGGPAPGEAEAFF.

This clone was seen only once. V gene TRBV25-1 combines with J gene TRBJ2-3; D remains unclear. Germline V gene lookup returns CDR1 MGHDK and CDR2 SYGVNS. The ends were cut back, 5 bases at V and 3 bases at J, with 9 bases in the middle. CDR3 length equals 13 residues. The CDR3 is CASSRGYTDTQYF. For the CDR3, the DNA is TGTGCCAGCAGTAGAGGCTATACAGATACGCAGTATTTT.

This chain connects TRBV4-3 to TRBJ2-7; 9 bases are shared with TRBD2. Trimming removed 1 base from V and 3 bases from J; junction bases left unmatched: 7. The CDR3 covers 16 residues. The V gene's germline CDR1 is LGHNA and CDR2 YSLEER. CDR3 residues: CASSQVGAGGIYEQYF. The DNA of the CDR3 is TGCGCCAGCAGCCAAGTAGGGGCGGGAGGGATCTACGAGCAGTACTTC.

For the CDR3, the DNA is TGTGCCAGCAGCCCAGGGACTAGCGGGAGTAGGTACGAGCAGTACTTC. As protein: CASSPGTSGSRYEQYF. The chain is built from TRBV9 and TRBJ2-7; 14 nucleotides align to TRBD2. Trimming at V came to 4 bases and at J to 4 bases, leaving 7 bases not matched to a gene. Germline values: CDR1 SGDLS, CDR2 YYNGEE. The CDR3 spans 16 residues.

A single count supports this clone. The J gene is TRBJ1-3, the V gene TRBV29-1, with D tentatively TRBD1 (5 bases). V was pared by 2 bases and J by 0 bases, with 20 bases between. The CDR3 totals 18 residues. Looked up from germline, CDR1 is SQVTM and CDR2 is ANQGSEA. CDR3 coding DNA: TGCAGCGTTGAAATCCCAGGGCCGACCACTAGCTCTGGAAACACCATATATTTT. This codes for CSVEIPGPTTSSGNTIYF. Together with reference TRBV29-1 and TRBJ1-3, the CDR3 gives the full variable domain: SAVISQKPSRDICQRGTSLTIQCQVDSQVTMMFWYRQQPGQSLTLIATANQGSEATYESGFVIDKFPISRPNLTFSTLTVSNMSPEDSSIYLCSVEIPGPTTSSGNTIYFGEGSWLTVV.

This chain links TRBV7-9 with TRBJ2-5; 14 bases are a match to TRBD2. The CDR3 totals 15 residues. Germline loops: CDR1 SEHNR, CDR2 FQNEAQ (reference sequence). With 4 bases clipped from V and 5 bases from J, the junction kept 3 bases outside the gene matches. For the CDR3, the DNA is TGTGCCAGCAGCTCCGGGACTAGCGGGAGCGAGACCCAGTACTTC. As protein: CASSSGTSGSETQYF. Combining the CDR3 with reference TRBV7-9 and TRBJ2-5 gives the whole variable domain DTGVSQNPRHKITKRGQNVTFRCDPISEHNRLYWYRQTLGQGPEFLTYFQNEAQLEKSRLLSDRFSAERPKGSFSTLEIQRTEQGDSAMYLCASSSGTSGSETQYFGPGTRLLVL.

This clone was recorded once. This CDR3 is CASSGSPGQGTPGYTF. CDR3 DNA sequence: TGTGCCAGCAGCGGAAGTCCGGGACAGGGGACTCCTGGCTACACCTTC. This sequence joins TRBV2 and TRBJ1-2, with TRBD1 matching 10 bases. The CDR3 has 16 amino acids. J was trimmed by 7 bases and V by 6 bases; bases with no gene match: 14. Looked up from germline, CDR1 is SNHLY and CDR2 is FYNNEI.

The chain joins TRBV4-1 to TRBJ2-1; D could derive from TRBD1 or TRBD2 (5 bases each). V gave up 4 bases and J gave up 6 bases, with 16 bases separating them. The V gene's germline CDR1 is MGHRA and CDR2 YSYEKL. The CDR3 covers 15 residues. This CDR3 is CASSPGPRPGNEQFF. CDR3 nucleotides: TGCGCCAGCAGCCCGGGACCTAGGCCGGGCAATGAGCAGTTCTTC.

This chain uses TRBV30 with TRBJ1-2; TRBD1 agrees at 7 bases. This CDR3 spans 14 amino acids. The germline V gene encodes CDR1 GTSNPN and CDR2 SVGIG (reference sequence). V shed 2 bases and J 4 bases; nucleotides not matched to a gene: 7. Written as DNA, the CDR3 is TGTGCCTGGAGTCCCGGGACAGCAGTCTATGGCTACACCTTC. It codes for CAWSPGTAVYGYTF.

This chain links TRBV6-1 with TRBJ1-2; 9 bases line up with TRBD1. This CDR3 region has 15 residues. V lost 1 base and J lost 4; bases outside the gene matches: 4. Germline lookup yields CDR1 MNHNS and CDR2 SASEGT. CDR3 sequence reads: CASSEVPGQGYGYTF. CDR3 bases: TGTGCCAGCAGTGAAGTTCCGGGACAGGGCTATGGCTACACCTTC.

The chain uses TRBV11-1 and TRBJ2-7; TRBD2 matches at 10 bases. Per germline, CDR1 SGHAT and CDR2 FQDESV (reference sequence). This CDR3 has 15 amino acids. J was trimmed by 2 bases and V by 7 bases; bases with no gene match: 8. CDR3 sequence: CASTPRTSGPYEQYF. The CDR3 DNA reads TGTGCCAGCACCCCTCGGACTAGCGGACCCTACGAGCAGTACTTC. The variable domain in full, completed from reference TRBV11-1 and TRBJ2-7, reads EAEVAQSPRYKITEKSQAVAFWCDPISGHATLYWYRQILGQGPELLVQFQDESVVDDSQLPKDRFSAERLKGVDSTLKIQPAELGDSAMYLCASTPRTSGPYEQYFGPGTRLTVT.

The chain combines TRBV10-3 with TRBJ2-7; D uncertain. V dropped 2 bases and J dropped 3 bases, with 5 bases sitting between them. CDR3 length: 12 amino acids. The V gene's germline CDR1 is ENHRY and CDR2 SYGVKD. DNA for the CDR3: TGTGCCATCAGTGAGGACGACTACGAGCAGTACTTC. This gives the protein CAISEDDYEQYF.

This chain joins TRBV19 and TRBJ2-2, with D perhaps being TRBD1 or TRBD2 (5 bases each). The V end lost 2 bases, the J end lost 2 bases, and 9 bases lay between the germline ends. The CDR3 has 15 residues. From germline, CDR1 is LNHDA and CDR2 SQIVND (reference sequence). The CDR3: CASSIMGPNTGELFF. The CDR3 DNA sequence: TGTGCCAGTAGTATAATGGGACCCAACACCGGGGAGCTGTTTTTT.

This chain uses TRBV7-9 with TRBJ2-7; 9 nucleotides line up with TRBD1. V was clipped by 1 base and J by 4 bases; unmatched bases: 8. Germline CDR1 is SEHNR and CDR2 is FQNEAQ (reference sequence). This CDR3 has 16 amino acids. This CDR3 is CASSLESGTGYYEQYF. The CDR3 DNA reads TGTGCCAGCAGCTTAGAGAGCGGGACAGGGTATTACGAGCAGTACTTC.

The gene calls are TRBV9 and TRBJ2-1, with a tentative D call TRBD2 (6 bases). V shed 3 bases and J shed 6 bases, with 16 bases lying between them. Germline V gives CDR1 SGDLS, CDR2 YYNGEE. This CDR3 is 15 amino acids long. The CDR3 spells CASSGVWGDGNEQFF. Written as DNA, the CDR3 is TGTGCCAGCAGCGGCGTCTGGGGGGATGGCAATGAGCAGTTCTTC.

The chain has TRBV6-5 and TRBJ1-2; TRBD1 matches 7 bases. Germline CDR1 is MNHEY and CDR2 is SVGAGI. With V trimmed by 2 bases and J by 3 bases, 6 bases remained unmatched. This CDR3 region has 15 residues. The CDR3 reads CASSYGAGGDYGYTF. The CDR3 DNA is TGTGCCAGCAGTTACGGGGCAGGGGGGGACTATGGCTACACCTTC.

This clone was found once. This sequence joins TRBV27 and TRBJ2-4, with a weak D call TRBD1 (6 bases). Trimming pared 0 bases from V and 9 bases from J, leaving 9 bases between. Germline loops: CDR1 MNHEY, CDR2 SMNVEV (reference sequence). This CDR3 is built from 13 residues. The CDR3 reads CASSLSQGGIQYF. The CDR3 DNA reads TGTGCCAGCAGTTTATCACAGGGCGGCATTCAGTACTTC.

This clone was seen a single time. This chain links TRBV19 with TRBJ1-5; unclear D gene. There are 15 residues in the CDR3. Looked up from germline, CDR1 is LNHDA and CDR2 is SQIVND (reference sequence). V shed 2 bases and J shed 0 bases, with 8 bases lying between them. The CDR3 DNA reads as TGTGCCAGTAGTATAAAGGCATATAGCAATCAGCCCCAGCATTTT. Its protein product is CASSIKAYSNQPQHF.

As for this clone: Other DNA sequences in the same sample also yield this CDR3. J is TRBJ2-5 and V is TRBV29-1; D not certain. Germline assignment: CDR1 SQVTM and CDR2 ANQGSEA. The length of the CDR3 is 10 residues. Deletions cut 4 bases from V and 4 bases from J, with 4 bases between. The CDR3 coding sequence is TGCAGCGTTGTCCGAGAGACCCAGTACTTC. Its protein is CSVVRETQYF.

For the CDR3, the DNA is TGTGCCAGCTGCGCCAGGGGAAACGAAAAACTGTTTTTT. It translates to CASCARGNEKLFF. The V gene is TRBV6-5, the J gene TRBJ1-4; weak D call: TRBD1 (6 bases). Per the germline V gene, CDR1 is MNHEY and CDR2 is SVGAGI. This CDR3 is 13 amino acids long. Trimming left V 8 bases short and J 8 bases short, with 15 bases between.

This chain links TRBV27 with TRBJ1-1; D unclear. The CDR3 is made up of 14 amino acids. Germline V gene data show CDR1 as MNHEY and CDR2 as SMNVEV (reference sequence). The V end lost 2 bases, the J end lost 4 bases, and 11 bases lay between the germline ends. The CDR3 bases are TGTGCCAGCAGTTTAGTCCTGGGATCCACTGAAGCTTTCTTT. Translated: CASSLVLGSTEAFF.

This sequence joins TRBV9 and TRBJ2-7; TRBD1 agrees at 8 bases. The length of the CDR3 is 14 residues. CDR1 and CDR2 (germline): SGDLS, YYNGEE. After removal of 0 bases from V and 5 bases from J, the junction contained 4 bases not matched to a gene. The CDR3 DNA is TGTGCCAGCAGCGTAGCCGGACAGGGTAACGAGCAGTACTTC. Protein product: CASSVAGQGNEQYF.